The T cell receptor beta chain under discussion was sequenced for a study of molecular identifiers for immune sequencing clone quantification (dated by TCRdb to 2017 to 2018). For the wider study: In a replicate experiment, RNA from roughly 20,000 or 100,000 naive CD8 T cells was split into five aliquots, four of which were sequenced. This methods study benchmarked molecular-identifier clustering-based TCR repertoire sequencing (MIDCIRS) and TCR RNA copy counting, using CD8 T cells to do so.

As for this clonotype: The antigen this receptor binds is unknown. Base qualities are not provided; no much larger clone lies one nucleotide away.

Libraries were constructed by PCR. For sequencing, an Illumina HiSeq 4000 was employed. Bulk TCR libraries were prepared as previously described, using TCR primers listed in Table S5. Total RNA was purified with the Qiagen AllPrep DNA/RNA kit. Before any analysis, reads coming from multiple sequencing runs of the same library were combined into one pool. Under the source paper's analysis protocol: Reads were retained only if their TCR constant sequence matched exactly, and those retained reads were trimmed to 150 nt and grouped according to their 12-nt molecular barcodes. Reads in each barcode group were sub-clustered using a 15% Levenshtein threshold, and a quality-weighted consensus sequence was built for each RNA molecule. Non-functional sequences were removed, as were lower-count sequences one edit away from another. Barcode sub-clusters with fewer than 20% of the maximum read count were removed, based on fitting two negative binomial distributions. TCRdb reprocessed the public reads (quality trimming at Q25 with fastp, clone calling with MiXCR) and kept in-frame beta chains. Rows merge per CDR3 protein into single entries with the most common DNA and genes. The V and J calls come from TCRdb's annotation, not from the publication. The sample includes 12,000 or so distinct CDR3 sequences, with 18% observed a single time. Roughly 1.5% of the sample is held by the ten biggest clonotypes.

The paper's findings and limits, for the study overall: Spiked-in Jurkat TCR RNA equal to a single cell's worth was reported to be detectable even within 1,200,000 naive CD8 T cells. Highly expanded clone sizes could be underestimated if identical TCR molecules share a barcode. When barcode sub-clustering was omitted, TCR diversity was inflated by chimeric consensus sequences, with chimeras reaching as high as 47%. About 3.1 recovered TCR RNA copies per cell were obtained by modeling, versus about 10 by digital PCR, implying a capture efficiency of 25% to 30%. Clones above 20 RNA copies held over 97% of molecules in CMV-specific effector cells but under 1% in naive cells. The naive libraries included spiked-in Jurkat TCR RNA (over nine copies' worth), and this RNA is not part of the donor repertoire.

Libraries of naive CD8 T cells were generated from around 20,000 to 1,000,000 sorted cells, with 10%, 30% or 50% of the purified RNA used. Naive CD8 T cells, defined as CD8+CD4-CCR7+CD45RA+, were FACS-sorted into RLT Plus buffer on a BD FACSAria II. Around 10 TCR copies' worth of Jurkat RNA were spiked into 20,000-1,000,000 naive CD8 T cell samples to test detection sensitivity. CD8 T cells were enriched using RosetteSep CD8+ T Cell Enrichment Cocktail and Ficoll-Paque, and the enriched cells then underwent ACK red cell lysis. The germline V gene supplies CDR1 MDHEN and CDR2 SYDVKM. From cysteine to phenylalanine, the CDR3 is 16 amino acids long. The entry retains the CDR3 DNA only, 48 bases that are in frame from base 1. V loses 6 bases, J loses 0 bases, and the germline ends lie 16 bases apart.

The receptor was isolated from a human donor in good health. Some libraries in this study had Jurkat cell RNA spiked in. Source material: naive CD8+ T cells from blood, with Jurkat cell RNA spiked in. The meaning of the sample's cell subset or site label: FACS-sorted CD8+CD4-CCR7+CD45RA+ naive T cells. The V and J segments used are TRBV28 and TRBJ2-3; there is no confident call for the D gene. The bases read TGTGCCAGCAGGGAATTTACATCGTCTAGCACAGATACGCAGTATTTT. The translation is CASREFTSSSTDTQYF.